This T cell receptor beta chain was documented in a study of T-cell memory formation after mild COVID-19. Study context: Most TCR clusters belonged to a single donor.

Regarding the study as a whole: Whether day 37 second-wave clones are SARS-CoV-2-specific was not confirmed. Later expanders leaned toward CD4+, whereas clones contracting from day 15 to 85 were balanced CD4/CD8. Mainly CM and EM harbored the contracting CD4+ clones; mainly EMRA harbored the CD8+ ones.

This clonotype has ten or more counts. The antigen is undetermined. TCRdb redid the calling of the 5' RACE reads with MiXCR, one entry per CDR3 protein. Of roughly 250,000 distinct CDR3 sequences in the sample, roughly 15% were seen once. Per the germline V gene, CDR1 is SGHTA and CDR2 is FQGNSA. The CDR3 sequence is 16 residues long. Trimming shortened V by 5 bases and J by 0 bases, and 14 bases separated the two germline ends. The genes are TRBV7-2 and TRBJ1-5, with D uncertain. The sample consisted of PBMCs or a T cell subset sorted from them (not recorded which). The TCR comes from a man between 18 and 29 years old who had mild COVID-19 (a few samples of this study predate the infection). Cell type and time point are not known. Here the CDR3 DNA reads TGTGCCAGCAGCCCTTCTACGATCCATAGCAATCAGCCCCAGCATTTT. It encodes CASSPSTIHSNQPQHF.